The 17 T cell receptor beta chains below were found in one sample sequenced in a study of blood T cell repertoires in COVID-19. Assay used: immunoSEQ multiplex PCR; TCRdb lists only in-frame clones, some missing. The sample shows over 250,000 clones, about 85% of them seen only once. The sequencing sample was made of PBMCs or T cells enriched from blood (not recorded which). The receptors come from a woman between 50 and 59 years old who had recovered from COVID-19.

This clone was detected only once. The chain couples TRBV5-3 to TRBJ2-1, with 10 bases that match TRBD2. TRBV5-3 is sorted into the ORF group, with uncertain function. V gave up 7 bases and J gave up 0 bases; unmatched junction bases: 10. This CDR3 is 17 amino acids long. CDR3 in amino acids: CARGLGTSASSYNEQFF. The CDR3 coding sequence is TGTGCCAGAGGTTTAGGGACTAGCGCGAGCTCCTACAATGAGCAGTTCTTC.

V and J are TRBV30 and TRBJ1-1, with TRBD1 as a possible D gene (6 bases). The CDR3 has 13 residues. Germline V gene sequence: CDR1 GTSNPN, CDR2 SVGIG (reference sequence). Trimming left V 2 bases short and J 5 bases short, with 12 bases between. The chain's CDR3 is CAWSRGGRTEAFF. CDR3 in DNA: TGTGCCTGGAGTAGGGGGGGGCGGACTGAAGCTTTCTTT.

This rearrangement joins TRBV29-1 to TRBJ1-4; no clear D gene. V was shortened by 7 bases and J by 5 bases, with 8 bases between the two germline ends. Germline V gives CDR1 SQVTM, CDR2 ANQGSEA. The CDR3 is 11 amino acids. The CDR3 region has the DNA TGCAGCGCCCGGTTAAATGAAAAACTGTTTTTT. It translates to CSARLNEKLFF.

The CDR3 DNA is TGCGCCAGCAGCCAAGATCGGGCCAGGGGCGAAGCAGATACGCAGTATTTT. This translates into CASSQDRARGEADTQYF. The chain combines TRBV4-3 with TRBJ2-3; TRBD1 might be the D (6 bases). Trimming cost V 0 bases and J 4 bases, with 17 bases left between them. CDR1 LGHNA and CDR2 YSLEER come from the germline V gene. The CDR3 consists of 17 residues.

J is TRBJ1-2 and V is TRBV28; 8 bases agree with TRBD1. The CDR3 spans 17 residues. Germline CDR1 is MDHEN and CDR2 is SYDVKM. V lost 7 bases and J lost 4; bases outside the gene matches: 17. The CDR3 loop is CASTTRQGKGHFYGYTF. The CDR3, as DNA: TGTGCCAGCACCACCCGACAGGGGAAGGGCCACTTCTATGGCTACACCTTC.

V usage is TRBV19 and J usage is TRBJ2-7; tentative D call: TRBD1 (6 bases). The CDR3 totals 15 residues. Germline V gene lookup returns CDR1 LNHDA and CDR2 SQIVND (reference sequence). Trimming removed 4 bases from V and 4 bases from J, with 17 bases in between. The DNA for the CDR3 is TGTGCCAGTAGTAACCCCGGCAGGGGTGGGTACGAGCAGTACTTC. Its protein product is CASSNPGRGGYEQYF.

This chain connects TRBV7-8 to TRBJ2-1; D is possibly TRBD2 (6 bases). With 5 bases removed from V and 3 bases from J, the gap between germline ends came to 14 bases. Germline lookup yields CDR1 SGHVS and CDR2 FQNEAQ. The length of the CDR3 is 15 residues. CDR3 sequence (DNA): TGTGCCAGCAGCCGCGGTCCGGGAGTCTACAATGAGCAGTTCTTC. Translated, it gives CASSRGPGVYNEQFF.

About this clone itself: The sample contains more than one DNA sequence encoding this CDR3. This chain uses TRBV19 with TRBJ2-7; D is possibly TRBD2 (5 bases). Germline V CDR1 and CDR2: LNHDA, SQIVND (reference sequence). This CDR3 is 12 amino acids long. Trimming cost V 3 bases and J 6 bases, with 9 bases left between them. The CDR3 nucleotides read TGTGCCAGTAGTATCGGGGTTGGCGAGCAGTACTTC. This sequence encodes CASSIGVGEQYF.

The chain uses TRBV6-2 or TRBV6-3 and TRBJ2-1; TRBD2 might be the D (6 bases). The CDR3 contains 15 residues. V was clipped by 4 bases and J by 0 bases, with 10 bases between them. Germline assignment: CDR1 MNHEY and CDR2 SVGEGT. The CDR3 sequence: CASSLLTSSYNEQFF. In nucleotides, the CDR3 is TGTGCCAGCAGTTTACTGACTAGCTCCTACAATGAGCAGTTCTTC.

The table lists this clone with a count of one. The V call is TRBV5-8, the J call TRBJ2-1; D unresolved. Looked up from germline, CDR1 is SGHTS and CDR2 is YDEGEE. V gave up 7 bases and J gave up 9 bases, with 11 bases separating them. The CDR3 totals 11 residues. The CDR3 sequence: CASELPPEQFF. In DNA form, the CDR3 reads TGTGCCAGCGAGCTGCCCCCTGAGCAGTTCTTC.

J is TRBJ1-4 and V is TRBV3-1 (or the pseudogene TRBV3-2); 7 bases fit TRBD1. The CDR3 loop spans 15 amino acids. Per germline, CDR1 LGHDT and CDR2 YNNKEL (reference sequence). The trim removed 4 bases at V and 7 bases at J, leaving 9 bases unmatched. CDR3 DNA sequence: TGTGCCAGCAGCCTAACCGGGACAGAAGCTGAAAAACTGTTTTTT. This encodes CASSLTGTEAEKLFF.

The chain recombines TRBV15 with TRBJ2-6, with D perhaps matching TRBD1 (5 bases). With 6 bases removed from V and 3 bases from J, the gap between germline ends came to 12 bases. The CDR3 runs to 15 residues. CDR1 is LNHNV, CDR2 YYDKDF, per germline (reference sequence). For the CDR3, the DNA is TGTGCCACCAGGCAGGGCCAAAGTGGGGCCAACGTCCTGACTTTC. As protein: CATRQGQSGANVLTF.

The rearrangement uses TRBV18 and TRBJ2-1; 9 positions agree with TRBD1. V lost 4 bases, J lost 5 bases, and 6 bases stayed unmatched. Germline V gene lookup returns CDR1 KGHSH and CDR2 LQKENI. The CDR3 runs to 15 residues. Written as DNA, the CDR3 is TGTGCCAGCTCACAGTCGGGACAGGGTAACAATGAGCAGTTCTTC. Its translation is CASSQSGQGNNEQFF.

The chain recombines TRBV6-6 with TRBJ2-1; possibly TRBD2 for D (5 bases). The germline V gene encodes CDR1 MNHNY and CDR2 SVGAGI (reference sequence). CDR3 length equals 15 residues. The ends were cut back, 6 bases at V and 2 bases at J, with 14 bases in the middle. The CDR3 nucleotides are TGTGCCAGCAGATATCTAGCCGACGCCTACAATGAGCAGTTCTTC. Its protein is CASRYLADAYNEQFF.

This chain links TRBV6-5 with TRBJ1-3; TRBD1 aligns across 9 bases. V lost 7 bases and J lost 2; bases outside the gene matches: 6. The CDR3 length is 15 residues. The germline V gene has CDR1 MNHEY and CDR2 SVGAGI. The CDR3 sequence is CASKWDRAPGNTIYF. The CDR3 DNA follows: TGTGCCAGCAAATGGGACAGGGCACCTGGAAACACCATATATTTT.

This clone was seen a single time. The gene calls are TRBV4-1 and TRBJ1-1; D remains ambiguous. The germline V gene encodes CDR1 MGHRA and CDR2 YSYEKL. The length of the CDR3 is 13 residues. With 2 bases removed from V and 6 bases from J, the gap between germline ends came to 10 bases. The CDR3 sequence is CASSQNEIPEAFF. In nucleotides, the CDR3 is TGCGCCAGCAGCCAAAACGAGATCCCTGAAGCTTTCTTT.

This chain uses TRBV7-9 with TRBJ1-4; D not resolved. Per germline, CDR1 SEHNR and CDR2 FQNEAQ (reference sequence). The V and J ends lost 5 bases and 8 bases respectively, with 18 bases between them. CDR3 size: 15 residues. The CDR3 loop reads CASSRRPVWEEKLFF. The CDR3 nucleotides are TGTGCCAGCAGCCGGAGGCCTGTATGGGAGGAAAAACTGTTTTTT.